In its sample, the clone carrying this TCR beta chain was seen many times. Its target is unknown. The data belong to a study of T cells after posttransplantation cyclophosphamide. The protocol was immunoSEQ multiplex PCR, while the TCRdb copy is restricted to in-frame clones and leaves out a portion. Listed for the sample are 9,500 to 15,000 clones, none seen a single time. Trimming took 6 bases from V and 1 from J, leaving 5 bases between them. Germline CDR1 is WSHSY and CDR2 is SAAADI. The CDR3 spans 12 residues. General study findings and limits: Later blood repertoires were often dominated by clones from the donor CD8+ memory compartment. TRB clonality was highly associated with recipient CMV seropositivity and reactivation.

This TCR was sampled from a woman aged 40-49 years in good health, CMV-negative, and a related stem cell transplant donor. The V and J genes are TRBV10-2 and TRBJ2-3; perhaps TRBD1 as D (5 bases). Sequenced material: PBMCs. The CDR3 region has the DNA TGCGCCAGCAGGACAGGCACAGATACGCAGTATTTT. Its translation: CASRTGTDTQYF.